This is a list of T cell receptor beta chains from one sample in a study of Ad26.COV2.S vaccination and SARS-CoV-2 variants. TCRdb's copy holds only in-frame clones and misses some; the assay was immunoSEQ multiplex PCR. The sample lists 300,000 to 500,000 clones; less than 90% were seen once. This sample comprised peripheral blood, obtained in a trial of Ad26.COV2.S vaccine versus placebo. The receptors come from a person aged 18-60 years who received the Ad26.COV2.S COVID-19 vaccine or a placebo. CDR3s include the opening cysteine and the closing phenylalanine or tryptophan. The D gene is left open where the match is weak. The size field is filled for only some rows; it gives once, few, many or a size class.

cdr3_nt cdr3_aa v_call d_call clone_size j_call
TGTGCCAGCAGCCGAACCGGGACTACCTACGAGCAGTACTTC CASSRTGTTYEQYF TRBV4-2 TRBD2 once TRBJ2-7
TGTGCCAGCTCACCACGTAAGGGGTTGGATGAGCAGTTCTTC CASSPRKGLDEQFF TRBV18 . . TRBJ2-1
TGTGCCAGCAGGGAGGTTTGGAATCAGCCCCAGCATTTT CASREVWNQPQHF TRBV6-5 . . TRBJ1-5
TGTGCCAGCAGCTCGGACAGCCGCGAGCAGTACTTC CASSSDSREQYF TRBV7-6 . . TRBJ2-7
TGCGCCAGCTACCGGCCGAGGACAGATACGACTAACTATGGCTACACCTTC CASYRPRTDTTNYGYTF TRBV5-1 . . TRBJ1-2
TGTGCCAGCAGCCAAGATCCTTCACGCCCGTATGGCTACACCTTC CASSQDPSRPYGYTF TRBV3-1/TRBV3-2 . . TRBJ1-2
TGTGCCAGCAGCGACCGGGACTCCCCAGGGACCCAGTACTTC CASSDRDSPGTQYF TRBV3-1/TRBV3-2 . few TRBJ2-5
TGTGCCAGCAGTTTGGGGGTCGGCTACACCTTC CASSLGVGYTF TRBV12-3/TRBV12-4 . . TRBJ1-2
TGTGCCAGCAGCTGGGCGGCTCAAGAGACCCAGTACTTC CASSWAAQETQYF TRBV7-9 . . TRBJ2-5
TGTGCCAGCAACAGGGGGGCTAACACTGAAGCTTTCTTT CASNRGANTEAFF TRBV6-6 TRBD1 . TRBJ1-1
TGTGCCAGCAGCTTTTCACAGCGGGAGGCACTCGATACGCAGTATTTT CASSFSQREALDTQYF TRBV5-5 TRBD2 . TRBJ2-3
TGCGCCAGCAGCCAGGCGTCGTTTCTTCGGGCCGAGCAGTACTTC CASSQASFLRAEQYF TRBV4-1 . . TRBJ2-7
TGTGCCACCCTCGACACTAACAATGAGCAGTTCTTC CATLDTNNEQFF TRBV10-3 . . TRBJ2-1
TGCGCCAGCAGCAAGTCGAGGCGGGAGACCCAGTACTTC CASSKSRRETQYF TRBV5-1 . . TRBJ2-5
TGCGCCAGCAGCCGGATCAGGGGTACTGAAGCTTTCTTT CASSRIRGTEAFF TRBV5-1 . . TRBJ1-1
TGTGCCAGCAGCGTAGGGGCAATGGGGAACATTCAGTACTTC CASSVGAMGNIQYF TRBV9 . . TRBJ2-4
TGTGCCAGCAGCCAAGATTCGGACGCTGAGGCTTTCTTT CASSQDSDAEAFF TRBV3-1/TRBV3-2 . . TRBJ1-1
TGTGCCAGCAGCTTGGCCTCTTCGGGTGGCTACACCTTC CASSLASSGGYTF TRBV5-4 . . TRBJ1-2
TGCGCCAGCAGTGAAGCAGAGACCCAGTACTTC CASSEAETQYF TRBV10-2 . . TRBJ2-5
TGTGCCATAGGTCTGGGGCCAGGAAACACCTTC CAIGLGPGNTF TRBV7-9 . . TRBJ1-2
TGTGCCAGCAGCTTTCGGACAGGGGTCGGCTACACCTTC CASSFRTGVGYTF TRBV14 TRBD1 . TRBJ1-2
TGTGCCTGGAGCGACGGGCCTAGCGGGGGAACCGGGGAGCTGTTTTTT CAWSDGPSGGTGELFF TRBV30 TRBD2 . TRBJ2-2